Following are 32 T cell receptor beta chains from one sample sequenced in a study of T cells in Graves' hyperthyroidism and ophthalmopathy. RNA transcripts provided the source from which TCR beta CDR3 regions were amplified. Carried out on the TCR CDR3, a first-round RT-PCR used the HTBI primer set. TCRdb passed the multiplex PCR reads through MiXCR, listing each CDR3 protein once. Of 400,000 to 500,000 distinct CDR3 sequences listed, roughly 13% were seen once; the top ten hold more than 4.5%. Sequenced sample: blood. Receptors originate from a woman aged 18-30 years with Graves' hyperthyroidism.

The chain is built from TRBV20-1 and TRBJ2-5; 11 bases fit TRBD1. This CDR3 is built from 13 residues. Trimming removed 5 bases from V and 5 bases from J; junction bases left unmatched: 4. Germline V gene lookup returns CDR1 DFQATT and CDR2 SNEGSKA (reference sequence). The CDR3 here is CSAWTGGYETQYF. The CDR3 nucleotides read TGCAGTGCTTGGACAGGGGGCTATGAGACCCAGTACTTC.

This clonotype was found many times. The chain recombines TRBV3-1 with TRBJ1-4, with TRBD1 identical over 9 bases. CDR1 LGHDT and CDR2 YNNKEL come from the germline V gene (reference sequence). This CDR3 is built from 15 residues. V dropped 4 bases and J dropped 7; count of bases not matched to a gene: 7. The CDR3 DNA is TGTGCCAGCAGCCCGGGACAGGGAAGGGCTGAAAAACTGTTTTTT. Translating gives CASSPGQGRAEKLFF.

CDR3 nucleotide sequence: TGTGCCAGCAGCCAAGGCGGTAGGGGCTACACCTTC. It is translated as CASSQGGRGYTF. The chain carries TRBV3-1 and TRBJ1-2; D unclear. The CDR3 has 12 residues. Trimming took 1 base from V and 8 from J, leaving 8 bases between them. CDR1 LGHDT and CDR2 YNNKEL come from the germline V gene (reference sequence).

At least ten counts were recorded for this clonotype. Germline is not matched at one junction end, which may reflect a read error. The V gene is TRBV2, the J gene TRBJ2-7, with D hard to call. Germline CDR1 SNHLY, CDR2 FYNNEI. The CDR3 extends over 14 amino acids. The CDR3 DNA follows: TGTGCCAGCAGACCTAGGTTCGACGGCGTCGAGCTGTACTTC. Its translation is CASRPRFDGVELYF.

This clonotype was seen a handful of times. Mismatch with germline at one junction end may stem from a read error. The chain carries TRBV28 and TRBJ2-2; possible D gene TRBD2, 5 bases. The length of the CDR3 is 14 residues. CDR1 MDHEN and CDR2 SYDVKM come from the germline V gene. The CDR3 sequence is CTSSPTSSPGELFF. In DNA form, the CDR3 reads TGTACCAGCAGCCCAACTAGTTCTCCTGGGGAGCTGTTTTTT.

In its sample, this clonotype was seen a few times. J is TRBJ2-5 and V is TRBV18; the D call may be TRBD1 or TRBD2 (6 bases each). The CDR3 has 15 residues. Germline V CDR1 and CDR2: KGHSH, LQKENI. V lost 4 bases, J lost 7 bases, and 19 bases lay in between. The DNA for the CDR3 is TGTGCCAGCTCACTTGGACCCACACAGGGAGGGACCCAGTACTTC. This gives the protein CASSLGPTQGGTQYF.

This clonotype appeared many times. V gene TRBV3-1 combines with J gene TRBJ1-1; perhaps TRBD1 as D (5 bases). Germline V CDR1 and CDR2: LGHDT, YNNKEL (reference sequence). The CDR3 spans 15 residues. V lost 0 bases to trimming and J lost 5 bases, with 13 bases between them. The CDR3 DNA follows: TGTGCCAGCAGCCAAGAAGCCAGGCGGGGGACTGAAGCTTTCTTT. It is translated as CASSQEARRGTEAFF.

A remark on this clonotype: A read error may produce the germline difference seen at one junction end. The V call is TRBV7-9, the J call TRBJ2-7; 9 positions agree with TRBD1. The CDR3 sequence is 20 residues long. Germline V CDR1 and CDR2: SEHNR, FQNEAQ (reference sequence). This chain's CDR3 is CASSLGIITGPGQGTYEQYF. The DNA of the CDR3 is TGTGCCAGCAGTTTAGGAATAATTACAGGACCGGGACAGGGAACCTACGAGCAGTACTTC. The full variable domain, completed using reference TRBV7-9 and TRBJ2-7, is DTGVSQNPRHKITKRGQNVTFRCDPISEHNRLYWYRQTLGQGPEFLTYFQNEAQLEKSRLLSDRFSAERPKGSFSTLEIQRTEQGDSAMYLCASSLGIITGPGQGTYEQYFGPGTRLTVT.

A word on this clonotype: The CDR3 ends on some other residue instead of the conserved phenylalanine or tryptophan, so this is likely a read error. This chain links TRBV6-1 with TRBJ2-5, with 9 bases fitting TRBD2. Germline assignment: CDR1 MNHNS and CDR2 SASEGT. V lost 7 bases to trimming and J lost 0 bases; unmatched junction nucleotides: 18. CDR3 length: 19 residues. This CDR3 is CASIVGLASGTEYQETQYL. In nucleotides, the CDR3 is TGTGCCAGCATAGTGGGGTTGGCTAGCGGGACTGAGTACCAAGAGACCCAGTACCTC.

At least ten counts were recorded for this clonotype. V is TRBV12-3 or TRBV12-4 and J is TRBJ2-1; 7 positions agree with TRBD2. With 6 bases clipped from V and 5 bases from J, the junction kept 13 bases outside the gene matches. The CDR3 covers 16 residues. CDR3 coding DNA: TGTGCCAGCAGCGCCCCCGGACTAGTAAGTGACAATGAGCAGTTCTTC. Translated, it gives CASSAPGLVSDNEQFF.

The chain carries TRBV6-2 or TRBV6-3 and TRBJ2-2; D unresolved. Germline V gene lookup returns CDR1 MNHEY and CDR2 SVGEGT. The CDR3 contains 13 residues. Trimming removed 6 bases at V and 3 bases at J, with 8 bases between. The CDR3 DNA sequence: TGTGCCAGCAGAAGTAGGGACACCGGGGAGCTGTTTTTT. The encoded protein is CASRSRDTGELFF.

This clonotype came up many times. The J gene is TRBJ2-1, the V gene TRBV6-5; TRBD2 agrees at 13 bases. CDR1 and CDR2 (germline): MNHEY, SVGAGI. J gave up 7 bases and V 1 base, and 7 bases lay outside the gene matches. The CDR3 totals 17 residues. The CDR3 nucleotides read TGTGCCAGCAGTTACTGGGCCGGACTAGCGGGAGCAAATGAGCAGTTCTTC. Its protein product is CASSYWAGLAGANEQFF.

This chain uses TRBV5-6 with TRBJ1-2; perhaps TRBD1 as D (5 bases). Deletions cut 0 bases from V and 8 bases from J, with 11 bases between. Germline assignment: CDR1 SGHDT and CDR2 YYEEEE. This CDR3 region has 13 residues. Written as DNA, the CDR3 is TGTGCCAGCAGCTTGGGGGGGAAAGGAGGCTACACCTTC. Protein: CASSLGGKGGYTF. The whole variable domain, remainder taken from reference TRBV5-6 and TRBJ1-2, is DAGVTQSPTHLIKTRGQQVTLRCSPKSGHDTVSWYQQALGQGPQFIFQYYEEEERQRGNFPDRFSGHQFPNYSSELNVNALLLGDSALYLCASSLGGKGGYTFGSGTRLTVV.

Here the CDR3 reads CASSPGNGYTF. The CDR3 DNA is TGTGCCAGCAGCCCAGGGAATGGCTACACCTTC. The V and J genes are TRBV5-6 and TRBJ1-2; tentatively, D is TRBD1 (5 bases). Germline assignment: CDR1 SGHDT and CDR2 YYEEEE. V lost 4 bases and J lost 6, with 7 bases in between. This CDR3 is 11 amino acids long.

This clonotype was observed many times. V gene TRBV5-1 combines with J gene TRBJ2-7; 9 bases are a match to TRBD1. The junction had 2 bases not matched to a gene; V was cut back by 0 bases and J by 4 bases. Germline V gene data show CDR1 as SGHRS and CDR2 as YFSETQ. This CDR3 has 14 residues. The CDR3 nucleotides are TGCGCCAGCAGCTTGGGGACAGGGGAATACGAGCAGTACTTC. Translating it yields CASSLGTGEYEQYF.

This clonotype was observed many times. V and J are TRBV2 and TRBJ2-3; 11 nucleotides line up with TRBD2. Trimming at V came to 5 bases and at J to 4 bases, leaving 2 bases not matched to a gene. The germline V gene has CDR1 SNHLY and CDR2 FYNNEI. The CDR3 consists of 14 residues. CDR3 protein: CASSLAGGPDTQYF. CDR3 DNA sequence: TGTGCCAGCAGTTTAGCGGGAGGGCCAGATACGCAGTATTTT.

The V call is TRBV20-1, the J call TRBJ1-4; a possible D gene is TRBD1 (6 bases). Trimming removed 3 bases from V and 1 base from J, with 9 bases in between. This CDR3 is 14 amino acids long. Germline V lookup: CDR1 DFQATT, CDR2 SNEGSKA (reference sequence). The CDR3 loop reads CSARAQGTNEKLFF. The CDR3 nucleotides read TGCAGTGCTAGGGCACAGGGAACTAATGAAAAACTGTTTTTT.

The V gene is TRBV6-1, the J gene TRBJ2-7, with a possible D match to TRBD1 (6 bases). The CDR3 spans 14 residues. Germline CDR1 and CDR2: MNHNS and SASEGT. Trimming left V 4 bases short and J 3 bases short, with 13 bases between. The CDR3 reads CASSAQGSNYEQYF. The CDR3 DNA follows: TGTGCCAGCAGTGCACAGGGCTCCAACTACGAGCAGTACTTC.

In its sample, this clonotype was seen many times. This chain joins TRBV7-8 and TRBJ2-7, with 8 bases that match TRBD1. The junction had 5 bases not matched to a gene; V was cut back by 1 base and J by 3 bases. The CDR3 runs to 15 residues. Germline CDR1 is SGHVS and CDR2 is FQNEAQ. CDR3 nucleotide sequence: TGTGCCAGCAGCTTAGTACCAGGGGGCGTCTACGAGCAGTACTTC. It codes for CASSLVPGGVYEQYF. The full variable domain, its missing parts supplied by reference TRBV7-8 and TRBJ2-7, is GAGVSQSPRYKVAKRGQDVALRCDPISGHVSLFWYQQALGQGPEFLTYFQNEAQLDKSGLPSDRFFAERPEGSVSTLKIQRTQQEDSAVYLCASSLVPGGVYEQYFGPGTRLTVT.

This clonotype was seen at least ten times. V usage is TRBV7-2 and J usage is TRBJ2-1; weak D call: TRBD1 (6 bases). Germline loops: CDR1 SGHTA, CDR2 FQGNSA. This CDR3 spans 15 amino acids. Trimming left V 5 bases short and J 0 bases short, with 11 bases between. In DNA form, the CDR3 reads TGTGCCAGCAGCAGACGGACAGCCTCCTACAATGAGCAGTTCTTC. Translation: CASSRRTASYNEQFF.

This chain links TRBV28 with TRBJ1-3; D call uncertain. V lost 3 bases, J lost 3 bases, and 12 bases lay in between. There are 15 residues in the CDR3. CDR1 MDHEN and CDR2 SYDVKM come from the germline V gene. CDR3 in DNA: TGTGCCAGCAGTTTTAGCTCGGAGCTTGGAAACACCATATATTTT. Translation gives CASSFSSELGNTIYF.

This clonotype was counted only a few times. A much bigger clone sits one base away, suggesting this may be a read error. J is TRBJ1-2 and V is TRBV2, with D uncertain. Germline lookup yields CDR1 SNHLY and CDR2 FYNNEI. CDR3 size: 13 residues. The CDR3 reads CASSGTANHGYTF. DNA of the CDR3: TGTGCCAGCAGTGGCACAGCTAACCATGGCTACACCTTC.

The CDR3 protein is CASSIDPPGLAVIYNEQFF. DNA of the CDR3: TGTGCCAGTAGTATAGATCCGCCGGGACTAGCTGTAATTTACAATGAGCAGTTCTTC. The chain couples TRBV19 to TRBJ2-1, with 9 bases fitting TRBD2. V trimming: 0 bases; J trimming: 4 bases; junction bases outside the gene matches: 13. There are 19 residues in the CDR3. CDR1 LNHDA and CDR2 SQIVND come from the germline V gene (reference sequence). Based on the CDR3 plus reference TRBV19 and TRBJ2-1, the full variable domain is DGGITQSPKYLFRKEGQNVTLSCEQNLNHDAMYWYRQDPGQGLRLIYYSQIVNDFQKGDIAEGYSVSREKKESFPLTVTSAQKNPTAFYLCASSIDPPGLAVIYNEQFFGPGTRLTVL.

In this sample, this clonotype turned up a few times. The genes are TRBV11-2 and TRBJ1-6, with D possibly matching TRBD1 (5 bases). V was cut by 0 bases and J by 12 bases, with 12 bases left in between. The CDR3 is 14 amino acids. The V gene's germline CDR1 is SGHAT and CDR2 FQNNGV. The chain's CDR3 is CASSLDDSSLPLHF. CDR3 DNA sequence: TGTGCCAGCAGCTTAGACGACAGTTCGCTACCCCTCCACTTT. The whole variable domain, remainder taken from reference TRBV11-2 and TRBJ1-6, is EAGVAQSPRYKIIEKRQSVAFWCNPISGHATLYWYQQILGQGPKLLIQFQNNGVVDDSQLPKDRFSAERLKGVDSTLKIQPAKLEDSAVYLCASSLDDSSLPLHFGNGTRLTVT.

Ten or more counts support this clonotype. The genes are TRBV5-1 and TRBJ2-2; TRBD2 aligns across 11 bases. V shed 0 bases, J shed 7 bases, and the junction held 5 bases outside the gene matches. The CDR3 is made up of 16 amino acids. Germline V CDR1 and CDR2: SGHRS, YFSETQ. CDR3 amino acids: CASSLALAGGDGELFF. CDR3 coding DNA: TGCGCCAGCAGCTTGGCTCTAGCGGGAGGAGACGGGGAGCTGTTTTTT.

This clonotype appeared a few times. This sequence joins TRBV28 and TRBJ2-2; 9 nucleotides align to TRBD2. The CDR3 has 16 residues. CDR1 and CDR2 from the germline V gene are MDHEN and SYDVKM. The trim removed 6 bases at V and 6 bases at J, leaving 11 bases unmatched. CDR3 nucleotides: TGTGCCAGCAGGCGACTCGGGACTAGCCGCCCCGGGGAGCTGTTTTTT. Translated, it gives CASRRLGTSRPGELFF.

This sequence joins TRBV5-5 and TRBJ2-7, with TRBD1 matching 8 bases. Germline V CDR1 and CDR2: SGHKS, YYEKEE (reference sequence). The trim removed 3 bases at V and 5 bases at J, leaving 7 bases unmatched. CDR3 length equals 14 residues. In nucleotides, the CDR3 is TGTGCCAGCAGCTACGGACAGGGTAGGCACGAGCAGTACTTC. It translates to CASSYGQGRHEQYF.

This clonotype has ten or more counts. The chain links TRBV12-3 or TRBV12-4 to TRBJ2-3, with 15 nucleotides matching TRBD2. V lost 11 bases to trimming and J lost 5 bases; unmatched junction nucleotides: 8. This CDR3 contains 15 residues. CDR3 sequence: CAALRTSGGGDTQYF. The CDR3 DNA reads TGTGCCGCCCTGCGGACTAGCGGGGGGGGAGATACGCAGTATTTT.

This clonotype was observed at least ten times. The chain combines TRBV5-4 with TRBJ1-1; 9 nucleotides agree with TRBD1. The junction had 7 bases not matched to a gene; V was cut back by 4 bases and J by 3 bases. CDR3 length: 15 residues. Germline-derived CDR1 and CDR2 are SGHNT and YYREEE (reference sequence). The CDR3 region has the DNA TGTGCCAGCAGCACAGTGGGACAGGGATACACTGAAGCTTTCTTT. Translation gives CASSTVGQGYTEAFF.

This clonotype was seen ten or more times. The V and J genes are TRBV12-3 or TRBV12-4 and TRBJ2-3; D gene unclear. V shed 3 bases and J shed 5 bases, with 9 bases lying between them. The CDR3 loop spans 13 amino acids. The CDR3 coding sequence is TGTGCCAGCAGTTTTTCGGCAGTAGATACGCAGTATTTT. It is translated as CASSFSAVDTQYF.

This clonotype turned up a few times. The CDR3: CASSPSTGYSYNEQFF. The DNA of the CDR3 is TGTGCCAGCTCACCCAGCACAGGTTACTCCTACAATGAGCAGTTCTTC. The J gene is TRBJ2-1, the V gene TRBV18; D perhaps matches TRBD1 (5 bases). Germline CDR1 KGHSH, CDR2 LQKENI. V lost 3 bases and J lost 0, with 12 bases in between. CDR3 length: 16 amino acids.

The V gene is TRBV28, the J gene TRBJ2-7, with 12 bases aligning to TRBD1. The germline gives CDR1 MDHEN, CDR2 SYDVKM. V was clipped by 5 bases and J by 0 bases; unmatched bases: 2. The CDR3 contains 15 residues. CDR3 DNA sequence: TGTGCCAGCAGTGGGACAGGGGGCGTCTCCTACGAGCAGTACTTC. It specifies CASSGTGGVSYEQYF.